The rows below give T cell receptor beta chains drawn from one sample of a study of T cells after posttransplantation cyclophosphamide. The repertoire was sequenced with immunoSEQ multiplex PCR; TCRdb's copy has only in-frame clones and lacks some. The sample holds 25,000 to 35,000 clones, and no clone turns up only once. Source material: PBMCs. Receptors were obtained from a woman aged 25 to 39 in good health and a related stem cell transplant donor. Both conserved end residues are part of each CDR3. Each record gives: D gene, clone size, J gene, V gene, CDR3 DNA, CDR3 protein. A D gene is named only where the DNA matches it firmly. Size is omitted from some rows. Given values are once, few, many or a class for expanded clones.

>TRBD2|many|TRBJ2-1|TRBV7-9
TGTGCCAGCAGCCTAGCGGGACAGTACAATGAGCAGTTCTTC
CASSLAGQYNEQFF
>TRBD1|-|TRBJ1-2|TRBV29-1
TGCAGCCCAGGGGACAGGGATGGCTACACCTTC
CSPGDRDGYTF
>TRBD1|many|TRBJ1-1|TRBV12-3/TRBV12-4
TGTGCCAGCAGTCCCCGCAGGGGGATCACTGAAGCTTTCTTT
CASSPRRGITEAFF
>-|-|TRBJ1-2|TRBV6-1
TGTGCCAGCAGCGCAGGAGGCCTTCGAGGTGGCTACACCTTC
CASSAGGLRGGYTF
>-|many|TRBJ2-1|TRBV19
TGTGCCAGTACCCTAAGGGGGGGGGTGTACAATGAGCAGTTCTTC
CASTLRGGVYNEQFF
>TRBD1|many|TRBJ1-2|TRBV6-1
TGTGCCAGCAGGGAAACTTGGACAGGACGCCGGCGTGGCTACACCTTC
CASRETWTGRRRGYTF
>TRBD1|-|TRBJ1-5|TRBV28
TGTGCCAGCAGTTACGGACAGGGTCGGCAGCCCCAGCATTTT
CASSYGQGRQPQHF
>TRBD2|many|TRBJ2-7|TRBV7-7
TGTGCCAGCAGCTTAGACGGGGGGGCGGGGGCCGAGCAGTACTTC
CASSLDGGAGAEQYF
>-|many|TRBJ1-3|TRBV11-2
TGTGCCAGCAGCCTTCCAGGGGCGACAGGAAACACCATATATTTT
CASSLPGATGNTIYF
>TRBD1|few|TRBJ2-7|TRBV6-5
TGTGCCAGCAGGGGACAGGGGGCCCGCGAGCAGTACTTC
CASRGQGAREQYF
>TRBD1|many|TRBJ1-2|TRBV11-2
TGTGCCAGCAGCCAGACAGGGTCCTATGGCTACACCTTC
CASSQTGSYGYTF
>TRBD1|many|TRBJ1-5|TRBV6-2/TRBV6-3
TGTGCCAGCAGTTACTCGGGACAGGGGGCACGTAGCAATCAGCCCCAGCATTTT
CASSYSGQGARSNQPQHF
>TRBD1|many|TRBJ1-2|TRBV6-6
TGTGCCAGCAGGTTGGGACAGGACTATGGCTACACCTTC
CASRLGQDYGYTF
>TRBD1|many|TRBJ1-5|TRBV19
TGTGCCAGTAGGGGGACAGAAATACGGCCCCAGCATTTT
CASRGTEIRPQHF
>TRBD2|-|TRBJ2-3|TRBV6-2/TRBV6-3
TGTGCCACCAGATCAGCGGGGGGGCCGACAGATACGCAGTATTTT
CATRSAGGPTDTQYF
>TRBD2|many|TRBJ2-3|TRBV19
TGTGCCAGTAGTAAACGCCGCCTAGCGGGGGGGCCGGATACGCAGTATTTT
CASSKRRLAGGPDTQYF
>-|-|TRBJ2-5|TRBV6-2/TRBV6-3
TGTGCCAGCACTCGACCCGGGGTAGGGGAGACCCAGTACTTC
CASTRPGVGETQYF
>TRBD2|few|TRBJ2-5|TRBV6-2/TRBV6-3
TGTGCCAGCAGTCAATCCCCAGTAGGGACTACCAAAGAGACCCAGTACTTC
CASSQSPVGTTKETQYF
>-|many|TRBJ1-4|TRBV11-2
TGTGCCAGCAGCTTAGAGCCATCGGCCCGTAGGGGAAAACTGTTTTTT
CASSLEPSARRGKLFF
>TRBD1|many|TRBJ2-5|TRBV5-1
TGCGCCAGCAGCGTACAGGGGTTGGAGACCCAGTACTTC
CASSVQGLETQYF
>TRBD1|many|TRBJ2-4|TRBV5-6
TGTGCCAGCAGCGGGACAGGGGTTGAAAACATTCAGTACTTC
CASSGTGVENIQYF
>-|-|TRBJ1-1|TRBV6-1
TGTGCCAGCAGTGAAACGGGGGACACTGAAGCTTTCTTT
CASSETGDTEAFF
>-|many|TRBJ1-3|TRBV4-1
TGCGCCAGCAGCCAAGACAGGGACACTGGAAACACCATATATTTT
CASSQDRDTGNTIYF
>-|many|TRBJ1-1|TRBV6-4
TGTGCCAGCAGCCAGGGGCGGAACACTGAAGCTTTCTTT
CASSQGRNTEAFF
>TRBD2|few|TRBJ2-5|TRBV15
TGTGCCACCAGCTCTAGCGGGGGGGCCATTGGGACCCAGTACTTC
CATSSSGGAIGTQYF
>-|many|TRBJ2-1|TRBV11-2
TGTGCCAGCAGCTTAGAACACAGGGTGGGGAATGAGCAGTTCTTC
CASSLEHRVGNEQFF
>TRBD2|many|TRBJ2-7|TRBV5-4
TGTGCCAGCAGCTTGCTAGCGGGGGCCGGTGAGCAGTACTTC
CASSLLAGAGEQYF
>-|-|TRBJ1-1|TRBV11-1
TGTGCCAGCAGCTCCCGAAAACGGGGGGGCGGTTTGAACACTGAAGCTTTCTTT
CASSSRKRGGGLNTEAFF
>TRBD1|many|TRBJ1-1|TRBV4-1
TGCGCCAGCAGCCACAACAGGGGCAAGGGCACTGAAGCTTTCTTT
CASSHNRGKGTEAFF
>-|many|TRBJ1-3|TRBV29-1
TGCAGCGTTGAAGATAGGGCCGCCGTGAGCTCTGGAAACACCATATATTTT
CSVEDRAAVSSGNTIYF
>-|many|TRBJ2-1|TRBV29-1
TGCAGCGTTGAAGTGTCAGGGTACAATGAGCAGTTCTTC
CSVEVSGYNEQFF
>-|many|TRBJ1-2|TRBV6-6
TGTGCCAGCAGTTACGTCGGGGGTCGGGGCTATGGCTACACCTTC
CASSYVGGRGYGYTF
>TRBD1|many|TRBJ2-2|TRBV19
TGTGCCAGTAGTTGGGACAGGGGGGAGACCGGGGAGCTGTTTTTT
CASSWDRGETGELFF
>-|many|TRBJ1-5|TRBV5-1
TGCGCCAGCAGCGAGGGGTGTCAGCCCCAGCATTTT
CASSEGCQPQHF
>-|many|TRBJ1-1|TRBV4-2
TGTGCCAGCAGCCAAGAATTGAGGACAGAGCCTGAAGCTTTCTTT
CASSQELRTEPEAFF
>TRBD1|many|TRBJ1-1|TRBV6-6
TGTGCCAGCAGTTACTCGGGACAGGGGAACACTGAAGCTTTCTTT
CASSYSGQGNTEAFF
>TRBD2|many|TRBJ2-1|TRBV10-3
TGTGCCATCAGACGCGGACTAGCGGGGGTGACGTCCTACAATGAGCAGTTCTTC
CAIRRGLAGVTSYNEQFF
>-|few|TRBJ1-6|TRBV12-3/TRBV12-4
TGTGCCAGCAGTGCTACCTCCGGGACATATAATTCACCCCTCCACTTT
CASSATSGTYNSPLHF
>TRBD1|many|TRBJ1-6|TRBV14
TGTGCCAGCAGCCAAGACAATAGTAAGACAGGGGTGGGTTCACCCCTCCACTTT
CASSQDNSKTGVGSPLHF
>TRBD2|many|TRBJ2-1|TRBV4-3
TGCGCCAGCAGCCAAGAAACCCTGCGGGGGGACAATGAGCAGTTCTTC
CASSQETLRGDNEQFF
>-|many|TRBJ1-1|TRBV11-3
TGTGCCAGCAGCAAACAGGGTAGGGCTGAAGCTTTCTTT
CASSKQGRAEAFF
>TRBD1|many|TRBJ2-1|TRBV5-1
TGCGCCAGCAGCTCCGGACAGGTAGAAGGCAATGAGCAGTTCTTC
CASSSGQVEGNEQFF
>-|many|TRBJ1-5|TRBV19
TGTGCCAGTAGTCCCCAGGCGTTCAATCAGCCCCAGCATTTT
CASSPQAFNQPQHF
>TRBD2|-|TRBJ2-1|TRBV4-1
TGCGCCAGCAGCCAAGGACTAGCGGGGGGCCTCCCCTCCTACAATGAGCAGTTCTTC
CASSQGLAGGLPSYNEQFF
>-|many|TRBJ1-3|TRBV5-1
TGCGCCAGCACCCAGGGATTTGGTGGAAACACCATATATTTT
CASTQGFGGNTIYF
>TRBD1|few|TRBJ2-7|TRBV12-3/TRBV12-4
TGTGCCAGCAGTTTCCGGGACAGGACTTACGAGCAGTACTTC
CASSFRDRTYEQYF
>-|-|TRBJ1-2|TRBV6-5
TGTGCCAGCTCAAGGGGAGTCATGTATGGCTACACCTTC
CASSRGVMYGYTF
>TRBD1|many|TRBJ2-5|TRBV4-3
TGCGCCAGCAGCCCCGGACCGGGACAGGGGGAAGAGACCCAGTACTTC
CASSPGPGQGEETQYF
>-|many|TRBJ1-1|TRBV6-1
TGTGCCAGCAGTCTTCCAGGGTACACTGAAGCTTTCTTT
CASSLPGYTEAFF
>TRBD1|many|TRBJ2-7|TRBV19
TGTGCCAGTAGGAGGCGGGCAGGGGGTAACTACGAGCAGTACTTC
CASRRRAGGNYEQYF
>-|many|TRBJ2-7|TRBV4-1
TGCGCCAGCAGCCAGCCCGCACAGGGAACCTACGAGCAGTACTTC
CASSQPAQGTYEQYF
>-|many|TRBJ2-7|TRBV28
TGTGCCAGCAGAGCACCGGGACAAACCTACGAGCAGTACTTC
CASRAPGQTYEQYF
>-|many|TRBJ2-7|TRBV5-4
TGTGCCAGCAGCTTGGTCCAGGGTGGTGCCTACGAGCAGTACTTC
CASSLVQGGAYEQYF